The rows below give T cell receptor beta chains drawn from one sample of a study of T cells in Graves' hyperthyroidism and ophthalmopathy. TCRdb re-analysed the multiplex PCR reads in MiXCR, keeping a single row per CDR3 protein. The data hold 600,000 to 900,000 distinct CDR3 sequences, with 16% observed a single time. Material: blood. These receptor sequences come from a man aged 18 to 29 with Graves' hyperthyroidism. The CDR3 runs from the conserved cysteine through the conserved F or W. D genes are given only for firm matches. Expanded clones are given a class, and other clones once, few, many or no size at all.

abundance: many; v_gene: TRBV28; d_gene: .; j_gene: TRBJ1-5; CDR3nt: TGTGCCAGCAGTTTGGTGTCTTATAGCAATCAGCCCCAGCATTTT; CDR3aa: CASSLVSYSNQPQHF
abundance: .; v_gene: TRBV28; d_gene: .; j_gene: TRBJ1-3; CDR3nt: TGTGCCAGCAGTTTATCCACAGACTCTGGAAACACCATATATTTT; CDR3aa: CASSLSTDSGNTIYF
abundance: many; v_gene: TRBV28; d_gene: .; j_gene: TRBJ2-7; CDR3nt: TGTGCCAGCAGTTTTCAGGGGTTCGAGCAGTACTTC; CDR3aa: CASSFQGFEQYF
abundance: few; v_gene: TRBV6-5; d_gene: .; j_gene: TRBJ1-1; CDR3nt: TGTGCCAGCAGTTACTCCCTCGGGCTTGAAGCTTTCTTT; CDR3aa: CASSYSLGLEAFF
abundance: many; v_gene: TRBV2; d_gene: TRBD1; j_gene: TRBJ1-4; CDR3nt: TGTGCCAGCAGTCAGGAGGGGGCAGGTGAAAAACTGTTTTTT; CDR3aa: CASSQEGAGEKLFF
abundance: many; v_gene: TRBV6-1; d_gene: TRBD1; j_gene: TRBJ1-2; CDR3nt: TGTGCCAGCAGTCCCACGACAGGGGGCCTGGGCTACACCTTC; CDR3aa: CASSPTTGGLGYTF
abundance: few; v_gene: TRBV2; d_gene: TRBD2; j_gene: TRBJ2-1; CDR3nt: TGTGCCAGCAGTGAAGATAGCGGGGGAAACAATGAGCAGTTCTTC; CDR3aa: CASSEDSGGNNEQFF
abundance: .; v_gene: TRBV3-1; d_gene: TRBD2; j_gene: TRBJ2-3; CDR3nt: TGTGCCAGCAGCCAGGGGGGGGAGCCCCTCAATACGCAGTATTTT; CDR3aa: CASSQGGEPLNTQYF
abundance: many; v_gene: TRBV28; d_gene: .; j_gene: TRBJ1-6; CDR3nt: TGTGCCAGCAGTTCACCGCAGGTGGGGCGGTCACCCCTCCACTTT; CDR3aa: CASSSPQVGRSPLHF
abundance: .; v_gene: TRBV29-1; d_gene: .; j_gene: TRBJ1-2; CDR3nt: TGCAGCGTCGACGCGTGGGGCTATGGCTACACCTTC; CDR3aa: CSVDAWGYGYTF
abundance: many; v_gene: TRBV29-1; d_gene: .; j_gene: TRBJ1-1; CDR3nt: TGCAGCGCTCGGGGGCAGAGGAACACTGAAGCTTTCTTT; CDR3aa: CSARGQRNTEAFF
abundance: many; v_gene: TRBV7-9; d_gene: .; j_gene: TRBJ2-7; CDR3nt: TGTGCCAGCAGTTCCCTGGGGGACGAGCAGTACTTC; CDR3aa: CASSSLGDEQYF
abundance: .; v_gene: TRBV19; d_gene: .; j_gene: TRBJ1-1; CDR3nt: TGTGCCAGTAGTATTCGGGGTGGGTTGACTGAAGCTTTCTTT; CDR3aa: CASSIRGGLTEAFF
abundance: many; v_gene: TRBV20-1; d_gene: .; j_gene: TRBJ1-1; CDR3nt: TGCAGCCTACTTCAGGGAGTGAACACTGAAGCTTTCTTT; CDR3aa: CSLLQGVNTEAFF
abundance: many; v_gene: TRBV27; d_gene: .; j_gene: TRBJ2-5; CDR3nt: TGTGCCAGCAGAAGGCTGGGGGTGCAAGAGACCCAGTACTTC; CDR3aa: CASRRLGVQETQYF
abundance: few; v_gene: TRBV5-1; d_gene: TRBD1; j_gene: TRBJ2-1; CDR3nt: TGCGCCAGCAGCTTGGCCCCGTTAGACAGGGGATACGGTGAGCAGTTCTTC; CDR3aa: CASSLAPLDRGYGEQFF
abundance: .; v_gene: TRBV19; d_gene: .; j_gene: TRBJ2-7; CDR3nt: TGTGCCACCTCGGCAGGCCCGGGGACGGAGCAGTACTTC; CDR3aa: CATSAGPGTEQYF
abundance: few; v_gene: TRBV5-1; d_gene: .; j_gene: TRBJ2-7; CDR3nt: TGCGCCAGCAGCCGGACGGGCAGAACTAGCTCCTACGAGCAGTACTTC; CDR3aa: CASSRTGRTSSYEQYF
abundance: .; v_gene: TRBV5-1; d_gene: .; j_gene: TRBJ2-7; CDR3nt: TGCGCCAGCAGCTTGTACACTCACTACGAGCAGTACTTC; CDR3aa: CASSLYTHYEQYF
abundance: .; v_gene: TRBV9; d_gene: .; j_gene: TRBJ2-4; CDR3nt: TGTGCCAGCAGCGCGAGTGAGGGAGCCAAAAACATTCAGTACTTC; CDR3aa: CASSASEGAKNIQYF
abundance: many; v_gene: TRBV24-1; d_gene: TRBD2; j_gene: TRBJ2-3; CDR3nt: TGTGCCACCAGCCCGGGACTAGCGGAGAGCACAGATACGCAGTATTTT; CDR3aa: CATSPGLAESTDTQYF
abundance: .; v_gene: TRBV7-8; d_gene: .; j_gene: TRBJ2-6; CDR3nt: TGTGCCAGCAGCTTAATGAGGGGCCCGTTTTCAGGGGCCAACGTCCTGACTTTC; CDR3aa: CASSLMRGPFSGANVLTF
abundance: many; v_gene: TRBV6-1; d_gene: TRBD1; j_gene: TRBJ2-7; CDR3nt: TGTGCCAGCACTCCCCAGGCGCAGGGGGCCTCCTACGAGCAGTACTTC; CDR3aa: CASTPQAQGASYEQYF
abundance: .; v_gene: TRBV20-1; d_gene: .; j_gene: TRBJ2-5; CDR3nt: TGCAGTGCTAGTTTATCTCATAGTCAAGAGACCCAGTACTTC; CDR3aa: CSASLSHSQETQYF
abundance: many; v_gene: TRBV20-1; d_gene: .; j_gene: TRBJ1-2; CDR3nt: TGCAGTGCTAGAGATCTACACCTTTCCGGAGGCTACACCTTC; CDR3aa: CSARDLHLSGGYTF
abundance: many; v_gene: TRBV2; d_gene: .; j_gene: TRBJ2-7; CDR3nt: TGTGCCAGCATCTCGACCGGCTCCGAGCAGTACTTC; CDR3aa: CASISTGSEQYF
abundance: many; v_gene: TRBV7-2; d_gene: TRBD2; j_gene: TRBJ2-3; CDR3nt: TGTGCCAGCAGCTTATATAGCGGGACAGATACGCAGTATTTT; CDR3aa: CASSLYSGTDTQYF
abundance: many; v_gene: TRBV7-9; d_gene: TRBD1; j_gene: TRBJ1-1; CDR3nt: TGTGCCAGCAGCGCACAGGGGGGACCCACTGAAGCTTTCTTT; CDR3aa: CASSAQGGPTEAFF
abundance: many; v_gene: TRBV7-8; d_gene: TRBD2; j_gene: TRBJ2-1; CDR3nt: TGTGCCAGCAGCTTAGCGCGTGCTAGCGGGAGGGGGGCTGAGCAGTTCTTC; CDR3aa: CASSLARASGRGAEQFF
abundance: .; v_gene: TRBV20-1; d_gene: TRBD2; j_gene: TRBJ2-3; CDR3nt: TGCAGTGCTAGAGTCGGGACTAGCGCGGATACGCAGTATTTT; CDR3aa: CSARVGTSADTQYF
abundance: .; v_gene: TRBV12-3/TRBV12-4; d_gene: .; j_gene: TRBJ1-1; CDR3nt: TGTGCCGGGGGACGGTTGAACACTGAAGCTTTCTTT; CDR3aa: CAGGRLNTEAFF
abundance: many; v_gene: TRBV7-2; d_gene: .; j_gene: TRBJ2-1; CDR3nt: TGTGCCAGCAGCTTAGCTTCGGACCTTTGGGACATCAACAATGAGCAGTTCTTC; CDR3aa: CASSLASDLWDINNEQFF
abundance: few; v_gene: TRBV29-1; d_gene: TRBD2; j_gene: TRBJ2-5; CDR3nt: TGCAGCGTGGGGCGGGAGGGCCGAGAGACCCAGTACTTC; CDR3aa: CSVGREGRETQYF
abundance: .; v_gene: TRBV7-9; d_gene: .; j_gene: TRBJ2-5; CDR3nt: TGTGCCAGCAGCTTAAGCGGAGGGGGTAGCGGGACCCAGTACTTC; CDR3aa: CASSLSGGGSGTQYF
abundance: many; v_gene: TRBV12-3/TRBV12-4; d_gene: .; j_gene: TRBJ2-3; CDR3nt: TGTGCCAGCAGTTTCGCGGCACGGGGAGATACGCAGTATTTT; CDR3aa: CASSFAARGDTQYF
abundance: .; v_gene: TRBV13; d_gene: TRBD2; j_gene: TRBJ2-4; CDR3nt: TGTGCCAGCAGCTTAAGTAGCGGGGCCAAAAACATTCAGTACTTC; CDR3aa: CASSLSSGAKNIQYF
abundance: many; v_gene: TRBV2; d_gene: .; j_gene: TRBJ2-1; CDR3nt: TGTGCCAGCGACGGGGGAGTGGAAAATGAGCAGTTCTTC; CDR3aa: CASDGGVENEQFF
abundance: many; v_gene: TRBV7-9; d_gene: .; j_gene: TRBJ2-1; CDR3nt: TGTGCCAGCAGTCAAACAGGCAACAATGAGCAGTTCTTC; CDR3aa: CASSQTGNNEQFF
abundance: .; v_gene: TRBV12-3/TRBV12-4; d_gene: .; j_gene: TRBJ2-2; CDR3nt: TGTGCCAGCAGTCCACGGTTCGGGGCCGGGAACACCGGGGAGCTGTTTTTT; CDR3aa: CASSPRFGAGNTGELFF
abundance: many; v_gene: TRBV6-1; d_gene: TRBD1; j_gene: TRBJ2-7; CDR3nt: TGTGCCAGCAGTAAGGGGGCAGGGTCGTACGAGCAGTACTTC; CDR3aa: CASSKGAGSYEQYF
abundance: few; v_gene: TRBV5-5; d_gene: TRBD2; j_gene: TRBJ2-1; CDR3nt: TGTGCCAGCATCTGGCTAGCGGGAGGGCCTCGGGATGAGCAGTTCTTC; CDR3aa: CASIWLAGGPRDEQFF
abundance: many; v_gene: TRBV6-1; d_gene: .; j_gene: TRBJ2-2; CDR3nt: TGTGCCAGCAGATCCGCCCGATCAATCGGGGAGCTGTTTTTT; CDR3aa: CASRSARSIGELFF
abundance: .; v_gene: TRBV10-3; d_gene: .; j_gene: TRBJ1-6; CDR3nt: TGTGCCATCAGTGACCCTCTTAATTCACCCCTCCACTTT; CDR3aa: CAISDPLNSPLHF
abundance: many; v_gene: TRBV30; d_gene: .; j_gene: TRBJ2-1; CDR3nt: TGTGCCTGGAGTGTGGCGGGGTTCAATGAGCAGTTCTTC; CDR3aa: CAWSVAGFNEQFF
abundance: .; v_gene: TRBV12-5; d_gene: .; j_gene: TRBJ1-6; CDR3nt: TGTGCTAGTGGTTTGGTGGTCAGGTCGAAGGGCTCCTATAATTCACCCCTCCACTTT; CDR3aa: CASGLVVRSKGSYNSPLHF
abundance: few; v_gene: TRBV15; d_gene: .; j_gene: TRBJ1-4; CDR3nt: TGTGCCACCAGCAGAGCTTGGACAGAATTCTATGCAACTAATGAAAAACTGTTTTTT; CDR3aa: CATSRAWTEFYATNEKLFF
abundance: few; v_gene: TRBV7-9; d_gene: TRBD2; j_gene: TRBJ2-7; CDR3nt: TGTGCCAGCAGCCGGACTAGCGGGACCGACGAGCAGTACTTC; CDR3aa: CASSRTSGTDEQYF